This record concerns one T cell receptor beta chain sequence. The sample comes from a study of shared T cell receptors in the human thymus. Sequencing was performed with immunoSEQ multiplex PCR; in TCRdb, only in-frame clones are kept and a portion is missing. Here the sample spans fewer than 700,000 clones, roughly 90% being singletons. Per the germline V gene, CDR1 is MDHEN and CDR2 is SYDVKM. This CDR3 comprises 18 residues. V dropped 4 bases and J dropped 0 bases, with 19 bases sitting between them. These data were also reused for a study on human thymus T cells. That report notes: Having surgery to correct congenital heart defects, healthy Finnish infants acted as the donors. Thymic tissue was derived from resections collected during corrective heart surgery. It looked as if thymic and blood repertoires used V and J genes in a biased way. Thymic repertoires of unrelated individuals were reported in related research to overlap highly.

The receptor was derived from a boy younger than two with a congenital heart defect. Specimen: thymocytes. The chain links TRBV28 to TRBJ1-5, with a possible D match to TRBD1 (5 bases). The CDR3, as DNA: TGTGCCAGCAGTTACGGGGGTCGGGGGTCGTATAGCAATCAGCCCCAGCATTTT. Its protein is CASSYGGRGSYSNQPQHF.